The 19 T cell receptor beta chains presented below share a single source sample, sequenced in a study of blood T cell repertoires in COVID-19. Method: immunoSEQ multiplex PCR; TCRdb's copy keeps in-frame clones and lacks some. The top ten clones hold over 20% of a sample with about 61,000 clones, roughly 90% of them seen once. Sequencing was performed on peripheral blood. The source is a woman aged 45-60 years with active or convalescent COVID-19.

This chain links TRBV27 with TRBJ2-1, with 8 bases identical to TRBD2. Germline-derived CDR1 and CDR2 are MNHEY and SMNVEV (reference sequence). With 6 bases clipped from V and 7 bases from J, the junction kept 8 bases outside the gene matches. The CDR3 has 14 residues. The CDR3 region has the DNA TGTGCCAGCAGCCCGACTGAGCGGGAGAATGAGCAGTTCTTC. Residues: CASSPTERENEQFF.

The CDR3 DNA reads as TGTGCCAGCAGCTGGGGACAGGGGAAGCGAGAGACCCAGTACTTC. It specifies CASSWGQGKRETQYF. The chain has TRBV5-8 and TRBJ2-5, with TRBD1 matching over 10 bases. The CDR3 consists of 15 residues. Germline V CDR1 and CDR2: SGHTS, YDEGEE. The ends lost 3 bases at V and 4 bases at J; junction bases unmatched: 6.

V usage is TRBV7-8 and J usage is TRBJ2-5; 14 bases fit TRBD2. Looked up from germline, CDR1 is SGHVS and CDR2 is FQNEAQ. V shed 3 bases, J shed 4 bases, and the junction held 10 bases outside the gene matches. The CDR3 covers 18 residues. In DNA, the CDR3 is TGTGCCAGCAGCTTTCGGACTAGCGGGAGGATAAATGGAGAGACCCAGTACTTC. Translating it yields CASSFRTSGRINGETQYF.

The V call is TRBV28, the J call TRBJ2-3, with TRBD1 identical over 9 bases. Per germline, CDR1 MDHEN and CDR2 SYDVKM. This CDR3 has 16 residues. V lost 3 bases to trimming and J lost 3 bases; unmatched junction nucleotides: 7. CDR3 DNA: TGTGCCAGCAGTTTTGGACAGGGGTTGGGAACAGATACGCAGTATTTT. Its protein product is CASSFGQGLGTDTQYF.

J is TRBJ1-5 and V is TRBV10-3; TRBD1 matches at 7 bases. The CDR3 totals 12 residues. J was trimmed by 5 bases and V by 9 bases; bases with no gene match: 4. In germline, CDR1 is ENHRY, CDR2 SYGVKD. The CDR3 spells CAIGTVDQPQHF. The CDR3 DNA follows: TGTGCCATTGGGACAGTAGATCAGCCCCAGCATTTT.

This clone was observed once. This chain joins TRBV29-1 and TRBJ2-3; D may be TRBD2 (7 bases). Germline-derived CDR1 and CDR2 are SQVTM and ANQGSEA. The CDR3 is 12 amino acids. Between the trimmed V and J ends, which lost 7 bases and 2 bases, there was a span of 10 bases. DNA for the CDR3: TGCAGCGGGGGGGGCAACACAGATACGCAGTATTTT. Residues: CSGGGNTDTQYF.

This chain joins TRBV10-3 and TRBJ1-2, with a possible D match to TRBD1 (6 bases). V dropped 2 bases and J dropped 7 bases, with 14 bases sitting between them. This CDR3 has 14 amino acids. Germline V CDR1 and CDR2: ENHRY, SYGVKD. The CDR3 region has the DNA TGTGCCATCAGTGAGAGCAGGGCCAGGGGTGGCTACACCTTC. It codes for CAISESRARGGYTF.

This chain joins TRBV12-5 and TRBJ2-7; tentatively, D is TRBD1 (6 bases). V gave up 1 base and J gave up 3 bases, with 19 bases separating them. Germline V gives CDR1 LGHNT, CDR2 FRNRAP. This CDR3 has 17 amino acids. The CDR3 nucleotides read TGTGCTAGTGGTTTGGATTACTTGGGGGCCCTGAACTACGAGCAGTACTTC. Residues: CASGLDYLGALNYEQYF.

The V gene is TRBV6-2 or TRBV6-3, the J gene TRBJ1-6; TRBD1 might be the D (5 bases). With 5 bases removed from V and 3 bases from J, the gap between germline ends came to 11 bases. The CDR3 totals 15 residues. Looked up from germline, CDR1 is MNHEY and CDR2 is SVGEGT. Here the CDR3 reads CASSLQGYYNSPLHF. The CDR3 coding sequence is TGTGCCAGCAGTCTCCAGGGATACTATAATTCACCCCTCCACTTT.

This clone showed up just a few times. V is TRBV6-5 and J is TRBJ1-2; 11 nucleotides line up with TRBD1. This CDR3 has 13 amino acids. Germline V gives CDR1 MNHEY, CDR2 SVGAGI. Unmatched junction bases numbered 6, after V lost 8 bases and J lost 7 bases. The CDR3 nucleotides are TGTGCCAGCGAGGGACAGGGGGGTCTTGGCTACACCTTC. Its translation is CASEGQGGLGYTF.

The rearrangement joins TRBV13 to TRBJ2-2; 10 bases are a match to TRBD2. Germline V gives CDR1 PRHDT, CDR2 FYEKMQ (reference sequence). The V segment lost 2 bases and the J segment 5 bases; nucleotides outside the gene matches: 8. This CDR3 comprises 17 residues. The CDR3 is CASSLMSSGRATGELFF. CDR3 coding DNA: TGTGCCAGCAGCTTAATGTCCAGCGGGAGGGCAACCGGGGAGCTGTTTTTT.

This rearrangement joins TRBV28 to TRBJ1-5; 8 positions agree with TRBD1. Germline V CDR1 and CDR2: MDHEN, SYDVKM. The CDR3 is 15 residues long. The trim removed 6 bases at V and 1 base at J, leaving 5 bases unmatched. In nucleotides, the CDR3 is TGTGCCAGCAGACCAGGGGGCCGGAGCAATCAGCCCCAGCATTTT. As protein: CASRPGGRSNQPQHF.

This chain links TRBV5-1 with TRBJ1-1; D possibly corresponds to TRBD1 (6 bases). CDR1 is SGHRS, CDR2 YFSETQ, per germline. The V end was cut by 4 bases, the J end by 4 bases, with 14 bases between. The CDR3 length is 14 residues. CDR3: CASSRQGLSTEAFF. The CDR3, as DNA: TGCGCCAGCAGCCGTCAGGGGTTGTCCACTGAAGCTTTCTTT.

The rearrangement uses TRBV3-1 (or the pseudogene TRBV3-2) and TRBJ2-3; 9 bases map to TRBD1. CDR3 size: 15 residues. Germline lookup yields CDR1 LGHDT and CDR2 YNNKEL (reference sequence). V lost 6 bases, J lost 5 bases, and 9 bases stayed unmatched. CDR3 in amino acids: CASSTGTGPLDTQYF. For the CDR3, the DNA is TGTGCCAGCAGTACCGGGACAGGGCCGTTAGATACGCAGTATTTT.

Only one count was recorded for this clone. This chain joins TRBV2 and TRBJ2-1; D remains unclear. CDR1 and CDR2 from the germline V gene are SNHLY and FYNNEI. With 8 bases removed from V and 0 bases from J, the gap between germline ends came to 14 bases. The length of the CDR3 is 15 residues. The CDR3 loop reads CASRFDFPSYNEQFF. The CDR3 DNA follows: TGTGCCAGCCGATTCGACTTTCCCTCCTACAATGAGCAGTTCTTC. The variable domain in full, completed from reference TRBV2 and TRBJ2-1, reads EPEVTQTPSHQVTQMGQEVILRCVPISNHLYFYWYRQILGQKVEFLVSFYNNEISEKSEIFDDQFSVERPDGSNFTLKIRSTKLEDSAMYFCASRFDFPSYNEQFFGPGTRLTVL.

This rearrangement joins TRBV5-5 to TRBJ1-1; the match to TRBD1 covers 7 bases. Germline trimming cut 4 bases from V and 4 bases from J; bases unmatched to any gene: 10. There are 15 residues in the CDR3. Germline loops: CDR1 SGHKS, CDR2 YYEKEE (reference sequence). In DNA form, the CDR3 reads TGTGCCAGCAGCAACGACAGGGCCGGGGGCACTGAAGCTTTCTTT. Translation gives CASSNDRAGGTEAFF.

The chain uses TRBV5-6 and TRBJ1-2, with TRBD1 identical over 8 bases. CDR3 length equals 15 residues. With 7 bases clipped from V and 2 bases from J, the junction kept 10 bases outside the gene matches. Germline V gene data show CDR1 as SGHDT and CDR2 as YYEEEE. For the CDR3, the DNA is TGTGCCAGCCTCAAGGACAGGGAGGGGAACTATGGCTACACCTTC. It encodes CASLKDREGNYGYTF.

CDR3 coding DNA: TGTGCCAGTGGACTAGCGGCCTACGAGCAGTACTTC. Translating gives CASGLAAYEQYF. The chain links TRBV6-5 to TRBJ2-7, with TRBD2 identical over 10 bases. Per germline, CDR1 MNHEY and CDR2 SVGAGI. Losses at the gene ends were 9 bases for V and 2 bases for J; bases not matched to a gene: 1. The CDR3 is 12 amino acids.

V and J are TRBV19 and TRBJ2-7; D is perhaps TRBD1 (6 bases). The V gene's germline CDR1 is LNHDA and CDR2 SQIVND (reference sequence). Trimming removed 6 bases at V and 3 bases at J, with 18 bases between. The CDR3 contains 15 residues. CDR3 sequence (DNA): TGTGCCAGTAGCCCAATCACAGGGCCATTCTACGAGCAGTACTTC. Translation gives CASSPITGPFYEQYF.